The 17 T cell receptor beta chains in this list originate from one sample, sequenced in a study of Ad26.COV2.S vaccination and SARS-CoV-2 variants. The protocol was immunoSEQ multiplex PCR, while the TCRdb copy is restricted to in-frame clones and leaves out a portion. The sample consists of fewer than 500,000 clones, roughly 88% of them appearing once. Treatment of the sample: around 19 received Ad26.COV2.S at low or high dose, single or two shots; 5 received placebo; per-sample allocation not given. Specimen acquisition occurred on day 63 following the initial vaccine or placebo injection. Specimen: peripheral blood, collected in a trial of Ad26.COV2.S vaccine versus placebo. These receptors came from a person aged 18-65 years who received the Ad26.COV2.S COVID-19 vaccine or a placebo.

This chain joins TRBV3-1 (or the pseudogene TRBV3-2) and TRBJ2-5; perhaps TRBD2 as D (6 bases). With 3 bases removed from V and 6 bases from J, the gap between germline ends came to 14 bases. This CDR3 spans 14 amino acids. Germline V lookup: CDR1 LGHDT, CDR2 YNNKEL (reference sequence). The CDR3, as DNA: TGTGCCAGCAGCCAGCAGGACTATCTTCAGACCCAGTACTTC. Its protein is CASSQQDYLQTQYF.

CDR3 residues: CASSLPGLLTDTQYF. CDR3 nucleotide sequence: TGTGCCAGCAGTTTACCGGGACTATTGACAGATACGCAGTATTTT. This chain joins TRBV28 and TRBJ2-3; 7 bases match TRBD2. V dropped 2 bases and J dropped 3; count of bases not matched to a gene: 5. Germline CDR1 is MDHEN and CDR2 is SYDVKM. This CDR3 comprises 15 residues.

This chain connects TRBV5-1 to TRBJ2-3, with 9 nucleotides matching TRBD2. This CDR3 comprises 15 residues. Germline V gene lookup returns CDR1 SGHRS and CDR2 YFSETQ. V shed 4 bases and J 4 bases; nucleotides not matched to a gene: 7. CDR3 in amino acids: CASSPRTSVADTQYF. The DNA of the CDR3 is TGCGCCAGCAGCCCCAGGACTAGCGTGGCAGATACGCAGTATTTT.

V gene TRBV29-1 combines with J gene TRBJ2-7; perhaps TRBD2 as D (5 bases). Germline V lookup: CDR1 SQVTM, CDR2 ANQGSEA. V lost 4 bases, J lost 0 bases, and 7 bases lay in between. There are 12 residues in the CDR3. The CDR3 nucleotides read TGCAGCGTTGGTGGGAGCTCCTACGAGCAGTACTTC. Translating it yields CSVGGSSYEQYF.

The chain combines TRBV19 with TRBJ1-1; D unresolved. The CDR3 extends over 13 amino acids. CDR1 is LNHDA and CDR2 is SQIVND in the germline V gene (reference sequence). Trimming took off 3 bases at V and 2 bases at J, with 7 bases between the two ends. This CDR3 reads CASSMIGNTEAFF. The DNA of the CDR3 is TGTGCCAGTAGTATGATCGGAAACACTGAAGCTTTCTTT.

This chain connects TRBV28 to TRBJ1-2, with 9 bases identical to TRBD1. The CDR3 extends over 12 amino acids. J lost 7 bases, V lost 10 bases, and 7 bases had no gene match. Germline V lookup: CDR1 MDHEN, CDR2 SYDVKM. In DNA form, the CDR3 reads TGTGCCACAGACAGGGGGTGGACTGGCTACACCTTC. As protein: CATDRGWTGYTF.

The chain recombines TRBV7-2 with TRBJ1-3; D is possibly TRBD1 (5 bases). The length of the CDR3 is 16 residues. The germline V gene encodes CDR1 SGHTA and CDR2 FQGNSA. Deletions cut 0 bases from V and 4 bases from J, with 13 bases between. The CDR3 sequence: CASSLAQGLSGNTIYF. The DNA for the CDR3 is TGTGCCAGCAGCTTAGCGCAGGGTCTCTCCGGAAACACCATATATTTT.

J is TRBJ1-2 and V is TRBV7-2, with TRBD1 matching 7 bases. V lost 1 base to trimming and J lost 7 bases; unmatched junction nucleotides: 12. The CDR3 length is 16 residues. Germline V gene sequence: CDR1 SGHTA, CDR2 FQGNSA. The chain's CDR3 is CASSLVVGRGDSGYTF. CDR3 in DNA: TGTGCCAGCAGCTTAGTAGTCGGCAGGGGGGACTCTGGCTACACCTTC.

This sequence joins TRBV2 and TRBJ2-7, with D unclear. The CDR3 is 11 amino acids. V dropped 5 bases and J dropped 7 bases, with 9 bases sitting between them. Germline V lookup: CDR1 SNHLY, CDR2 FYNNEI. CDR3 residues: CASSSTVEQYF. In DNA form, the CDR3 reads TGTGCCAGCAGTTCCACGGTTGAGCAGTACTTC.

The genes are TRBV4-2 and TRBJ2-2, with a weak D call TRBD1 (7 bases). The germline V gene encodes CDR1 LGHNA and CDR2 YNFKEQ. The CDR3 sequence is 16 residues long. V lost 5 bases and J lost 6, with 19 bases in between. The CDR3 DNA reads TGTGCCAGCAGCTTTCCGACAGGGCCGGGGGCCGGGGAGCTGTTTTTT. As protein: CASSFPTGPGAGELFF.

The rearrangement links TRBV7-9 to TRBJ1-1, with 9 bases that match TRBD1. The CDR3 is 14 amino acids. After removal of 5 bases from V and 4 bases from J, the junction contained 5 bases not matched to a gene. Germline lookup yields CDR1 SEHNR and CDR2 FQNEAQ (reference sequence). The CDR3 loop reads CASSADRGTTEAFF. The CDR3, as DNA: TGTGCCAGCAGCGCTGACAGGGGGACCACTGAAGCTTTCTTT.

V gene TRBV19 combines with J gene TRBJ2-7, with 10 positions matching TRBD2. The CDR3 spans 13 residues. V was clipped by 8 bases and J by 6 bases; unmatched bases: 7. CDR1 is LNHDA, CDR2 SQIVND, per germline (reference sequence). CDR3 loop: CASRTSGGLEQYF. The CDR3, as DNA: TGTGCCAGTCGGACTAGCGGTGGCCTCGAGCAGTACTTC.

This clone was detected only once. The genes are TRBV9 and TRBJ1-4; D may be TRBD1 (5 bases). CDR3 length: 15 amino acids. With 0 bases removed from V and 4 bases from J, the gap between germline ends came to 10 bases. Germline CDR1 is SGDLS and CDR2 is YYNGEE. CDR3 in DNA: TGTGCCAGCAGCGTAGCCCCGGGGGATAATGAAAAACTGTTTTTT. As protein: CASSVAPGDNEKLFF.

The rearrangement joins TRBV2 to TRBJ2-3, with D hard to call. This CDR3 region has 16 residues. The germline CDR1 and CDR2 sequences are SNHLY and FYNNEI. V lost 4 bases and J lost 4, with 18 bases in between. CDR3 sequence reads: CASSAGNWASADTQYF. The CDR3, as DNA: TGTGCCAGCAGTGCAGGAAATTGGGCCTCCGCAGATACGCAGTATTTT.

V gene TRBV5-4 combines with J gene TRBJ2-7; 7 nucleotides match TRBD1. The ends lost 5 bases at V and 3 bases at J; junction bases unmatched: 8. The germline V gene encodes CDR1 SGHNT and CDR2 YYREEE (reference sequence). This CDR3 is 14 amino acids long. The CDR3 nucleotides are TGTGCCAGCAGTCCCAGGGGGATCCGCTACGAGCAGTACTTC. Translating it yields CASSPRGIRYEQYF.

V usage is TRBV19 and J usage is TRBJ1-5, with a tentative D call TRBD1 (5 bases). Trimming left V 5 bases short and J 2 bases short, with 19 bases between. Looked up from germline, CDR1 is LNHDA and CDR2 is SQIVND (reference sequence). CDR3 length: 17 residues. CDR3 nucleotide sequence: TGTGCCAGTAGTGGACGACAGTTTAGTGGGGGCAATCAGCCCCAGCATTTT. Encoded protein: CASSGRQFSGGNQPQHF.

The chain carries TRBV5-4 and TRBJ2-2; possibly TRBD1 for D (5 bases). V was pared by 4 bases and J by 0 bases, with 7 bases between. CDR1 SGHNT and CDR2 YYREEE come from the germline V gene (reference sequence). The CDR3 has 14 residues. Here the CDR3 DNA reads TGTGCCAGCAGCCAGGGCCCGAACACCGGGGAGCTGTTTTTT. It specifies CASSQGPNTGELFF. Drawing the rest from reference TRBV5-4 and TRBJ2-2, the complete variable domain is ETGVTQSPTHLIKTRGQQVTLRCSSQSGHNTVSWYQQALGQGPQFIFQYYREEENGRGNFPPRFSGLQFPNYSSELNVNALELDDSALYLCASSQGPNTGELFFGEGSRLTVL.